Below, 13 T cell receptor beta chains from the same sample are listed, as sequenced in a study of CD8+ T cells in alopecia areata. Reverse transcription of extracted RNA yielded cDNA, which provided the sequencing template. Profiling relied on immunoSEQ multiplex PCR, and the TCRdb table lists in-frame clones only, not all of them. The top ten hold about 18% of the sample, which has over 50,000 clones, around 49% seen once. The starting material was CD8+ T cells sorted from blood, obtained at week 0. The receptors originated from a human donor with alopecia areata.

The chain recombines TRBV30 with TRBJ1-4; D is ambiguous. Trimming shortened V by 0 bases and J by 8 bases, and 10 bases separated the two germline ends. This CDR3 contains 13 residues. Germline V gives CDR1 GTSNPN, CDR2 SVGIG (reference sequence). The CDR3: CAWSVWTGEKLFF. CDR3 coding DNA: TGTGCCTGGAGTGTATGGACGGGGGAAAAACTGTTTTTT.

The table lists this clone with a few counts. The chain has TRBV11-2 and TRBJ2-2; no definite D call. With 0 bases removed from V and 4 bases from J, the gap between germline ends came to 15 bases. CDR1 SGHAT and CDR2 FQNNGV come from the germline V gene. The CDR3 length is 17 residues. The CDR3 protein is CASSLDGSRRTTGELFF. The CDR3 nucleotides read TGTGCCAGCAGCTTAGATGGTAGCCGTAGAACCACCGGGGAGCTGTTTTTT.

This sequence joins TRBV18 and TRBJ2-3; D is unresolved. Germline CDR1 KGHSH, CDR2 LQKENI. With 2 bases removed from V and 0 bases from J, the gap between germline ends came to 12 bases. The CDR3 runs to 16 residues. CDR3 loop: CASSPDRTGSTDTQYF. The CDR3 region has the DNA TGTGCCAGCTCACCAGATCGAACCGGGAGCACAGATACGCAGTATTTT.

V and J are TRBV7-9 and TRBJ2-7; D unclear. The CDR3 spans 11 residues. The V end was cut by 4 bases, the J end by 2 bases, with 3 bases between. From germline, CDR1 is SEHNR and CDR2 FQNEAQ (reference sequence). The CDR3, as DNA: TGTGCCAGCAGCTCTCCCTACGAGCAGTACTTC. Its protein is CASSSPYEQYF.

The CDR3, as DNA: TGTGCCAGCTCTGGGGCCAACGTCCTGACTTTC. Encoded protein: CASSGANVLTF. The gene calls are TRBV6-1 and TRBJ2-6; D is ambiguous. The CDR3 covers 11 residues. Between the trimmed V and J ends, which lost 8 bases and 1 base, there was a span of 0 bases. Germline assignment: CDR1 MNHNS and CDR2 SASEGT.

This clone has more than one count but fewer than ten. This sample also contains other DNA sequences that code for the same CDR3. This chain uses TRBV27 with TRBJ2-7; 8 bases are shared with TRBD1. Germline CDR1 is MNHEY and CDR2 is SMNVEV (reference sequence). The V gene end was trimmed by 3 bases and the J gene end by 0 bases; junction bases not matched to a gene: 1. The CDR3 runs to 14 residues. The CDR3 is CASSFGTGSYEQYF. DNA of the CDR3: TGTGCCAGCAGTTTTGGGACAGGCTCCTACGAGCAGTACTTC.

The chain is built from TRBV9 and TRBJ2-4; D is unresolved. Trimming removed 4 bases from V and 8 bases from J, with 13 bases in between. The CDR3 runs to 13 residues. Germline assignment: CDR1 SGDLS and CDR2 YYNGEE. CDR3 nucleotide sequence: TGTGCCAGCAGCCACGGTTATGGGGACATTCAGTACTTC. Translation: CASSHGYGDIQYF. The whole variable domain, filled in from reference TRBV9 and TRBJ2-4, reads DSGVTQTPKHLITATGQRVTLRCSPRSGDLSVYWYQQSLDQGLQFLIQYYNGEERAKGNILERFSAQQFPDLHSELNLSSLELGDSALYFCASSHGYGDIQYFGAGTRLSVL.

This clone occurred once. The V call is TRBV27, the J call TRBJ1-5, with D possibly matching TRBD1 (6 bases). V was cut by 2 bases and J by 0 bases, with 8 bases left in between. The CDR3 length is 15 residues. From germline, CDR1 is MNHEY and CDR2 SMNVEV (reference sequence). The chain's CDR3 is CASSLRGYSNQPQHF. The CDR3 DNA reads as TGTGCCAGCAGTTTAAGGGGGTATAGCAATCAGCCCCAGCATTTT.

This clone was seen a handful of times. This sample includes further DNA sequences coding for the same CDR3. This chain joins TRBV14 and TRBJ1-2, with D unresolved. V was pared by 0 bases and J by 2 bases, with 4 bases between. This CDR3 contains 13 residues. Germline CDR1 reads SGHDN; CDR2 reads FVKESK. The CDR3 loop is CASSQDRNYGYTF. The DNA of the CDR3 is TGTGCCAGCAGCCAAGACAGGAACTATGGCTACACCTTC.

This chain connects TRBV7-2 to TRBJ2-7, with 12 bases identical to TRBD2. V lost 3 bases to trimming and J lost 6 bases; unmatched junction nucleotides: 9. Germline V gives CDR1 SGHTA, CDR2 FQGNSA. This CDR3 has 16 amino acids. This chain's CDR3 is CASSFTSSGRASEQYF. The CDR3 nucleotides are TGTGCCAGCAGCTTCACGTCTAGCGGGAGGGCCTCCGAGCAGTACTTC.

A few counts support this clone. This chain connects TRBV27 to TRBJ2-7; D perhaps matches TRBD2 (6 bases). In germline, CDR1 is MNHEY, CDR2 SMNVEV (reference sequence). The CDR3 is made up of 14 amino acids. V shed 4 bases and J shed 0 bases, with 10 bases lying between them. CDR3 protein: CASSSRGGSYEQYF. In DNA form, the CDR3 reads TGTGCCAGCAGTTCCCGGGGAGGCTCCTACGAGCAGTACTTC.

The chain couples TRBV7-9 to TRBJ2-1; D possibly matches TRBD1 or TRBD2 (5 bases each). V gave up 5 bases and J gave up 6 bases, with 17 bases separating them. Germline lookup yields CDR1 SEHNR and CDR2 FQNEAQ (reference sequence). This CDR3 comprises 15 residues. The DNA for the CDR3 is TGTGCCAGCAGCCACCGGGACCAATCCCTCAATGAGCAGTTCTTC. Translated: CASSHRDQSLNEQFF.

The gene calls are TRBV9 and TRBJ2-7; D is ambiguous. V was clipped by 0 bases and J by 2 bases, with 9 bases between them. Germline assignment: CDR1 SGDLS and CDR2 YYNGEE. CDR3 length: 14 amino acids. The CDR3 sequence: CASSVGNWAYEQYF. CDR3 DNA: TGTGCCAGCAGCGTAGGAAACTGGGCCTACGAGCAGTACTTC.